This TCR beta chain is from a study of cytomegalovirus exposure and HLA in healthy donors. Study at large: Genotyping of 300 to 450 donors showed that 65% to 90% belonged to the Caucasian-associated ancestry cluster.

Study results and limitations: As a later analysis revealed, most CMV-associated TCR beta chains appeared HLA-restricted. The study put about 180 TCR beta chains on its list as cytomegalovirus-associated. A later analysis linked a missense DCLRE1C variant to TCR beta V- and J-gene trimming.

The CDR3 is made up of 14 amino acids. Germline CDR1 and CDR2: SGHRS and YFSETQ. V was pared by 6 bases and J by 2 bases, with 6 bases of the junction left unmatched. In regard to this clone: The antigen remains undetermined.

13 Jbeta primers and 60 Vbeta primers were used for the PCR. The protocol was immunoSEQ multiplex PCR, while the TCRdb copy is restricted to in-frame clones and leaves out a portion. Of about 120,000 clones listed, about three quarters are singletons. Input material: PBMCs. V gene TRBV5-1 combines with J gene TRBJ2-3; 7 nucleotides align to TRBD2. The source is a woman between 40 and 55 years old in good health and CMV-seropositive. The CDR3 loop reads CASTLAEHTDTQYF. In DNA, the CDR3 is TGCGCCAGCACCCTAGCGGAGCACACAGATACGCAGTATTTT.